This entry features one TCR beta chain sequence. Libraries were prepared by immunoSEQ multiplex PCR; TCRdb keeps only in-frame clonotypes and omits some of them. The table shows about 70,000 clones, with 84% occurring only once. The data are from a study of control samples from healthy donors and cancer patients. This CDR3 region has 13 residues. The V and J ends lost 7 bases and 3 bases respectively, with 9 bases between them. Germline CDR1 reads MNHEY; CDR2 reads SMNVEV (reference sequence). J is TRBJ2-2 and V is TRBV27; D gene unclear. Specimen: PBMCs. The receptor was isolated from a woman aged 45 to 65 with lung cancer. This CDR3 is CASKGLDTGELFF. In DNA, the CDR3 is TGTGCCAGCAAGGGCCTCGACACCGGGGAGCTGTTTTTT.